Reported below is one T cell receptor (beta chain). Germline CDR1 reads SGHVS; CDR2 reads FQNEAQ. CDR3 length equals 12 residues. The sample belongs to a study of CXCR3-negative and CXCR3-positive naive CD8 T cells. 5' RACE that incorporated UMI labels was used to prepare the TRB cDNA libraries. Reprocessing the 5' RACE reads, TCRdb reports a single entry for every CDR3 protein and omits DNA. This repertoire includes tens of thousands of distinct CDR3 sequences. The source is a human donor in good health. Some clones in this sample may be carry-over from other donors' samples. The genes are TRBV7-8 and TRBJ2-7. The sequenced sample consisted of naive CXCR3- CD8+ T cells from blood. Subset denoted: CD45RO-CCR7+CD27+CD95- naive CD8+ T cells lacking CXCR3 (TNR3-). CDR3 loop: CASSFRGYEQYF.